There are many counts of the clone carrying this T cell receptor beta chain. As yet, its antigen is unknown. TCRdb independently ran MiXCR on the RACE reads; one entry per CDR3 protein. The sample carries nearly 85,000 distinct CDR3 sequences, around 10% recorded once. Germline V gene data show CDR1 as ENHRY and CDR2 as SYGVKD. With 2 bases removed from V and 4 bases from J, the gap between germline ends came to 6 bases. The CDR3 extends over 13 amino acids. The record originates from a study of human T cells and chemical hapten exposure. Time point meaning: patch test 2, 6 weeks after DPC sensitization. Treatment here: therapeutic diphenylcyclopropenone sensitization with weekly scalp DPC. Findings of the study overall: TCRs above 1 in 1000 frequency did not change with DPC sensitization.

This sequence was found in a man younger than 35 with alopecia areata. Some clones in this sample may be carry-over from other donors' samples. The V call is TRBV10-3, the J call TRBJ2-4; D uncertain. The specimen comprised whole blood, sampled in connection with sensitization to the hapten diphenylcyclopropenone (DPC). CDR3 region: CAISEDMKNIQYF. CDR3 bases: TGTGCCATCAGTGAGGACATGAAAAACATTCAGTACTTC.